A single sample gave rise to the 7 T cell receptor beta chains below, sequenced in a study of cytotoxic CD8 clonotypes in ibrutinib-treated CLL. Libraries were prepared by immunoSEQ multiplex PCR; TCRdb keeps only in-frame clonotypes and omits some of them. This table holds more than 110,000 clones, 60% to 85% found once. Sequenced material: PBMCs, taken after 24 months of ibrutinib treatment. The receptor set was obtained from a human donor with chronic lymphocytic leukemia.

The chain combines TRBV12-1 with TRBJ1-1. TRBV12-1 is noted as a pseudogene. This CDR3 has 17 amino acids. For the CDR3, the DNA is TGTGCCAGCAGCTTTGGTCCGGGACCGGGTATGAACACTGAAGCTTTCTTT. Amino acid sequence: CASSFGPGPGMNTEAFF.

V usage is TRBV9 and J usage is TRBJ2-1; 7 nucleotides align to TRBD2. V shed 4 bases and J 8 bases; nucleotides not matched to a gene: 15. This CDR3 comprises 16 residues. The V gene's germline CDR1 is SGDLS and CDR2 YYNGEE. CDR3 protein: CASSPIGSGVTDEQFF. CDR3 sequence (DNA): TGTGCCAGCAGCCCGATAGGGAGCGGGGTCACCGATGAGCAGTTCTTC.

This clone was observed a handful of times. V usage is TRBV20-1 and J usage is TRBJ2-7; perhaps TRBD2 as D (5 bases). The CDR3 covers 11 residues. Per the germline V gene, CDR1 is DFQATT and CDR2 is SNEGSKA (reference sequence). Between the trimmed V and J ends, which lost 6 bases and 9 bases, there was a span of 15 bases. The CDR3 spells CSARWNRGQYF. The DNA of the CDR3 is TGCAGTGCCCGCTGGAATCGGGGGCAGTACTTC.

This rearrangement joins TRBV28 to TRBJ1-2; D is ambiguous. Germline loops: CDR1 MDHEN, CDR2 SYDVKM. V lost 7 bases and J lost 7, with 13 bases in between. CDR3 length: 12 amino acids. CDR3 in amino acids: CASTLAGFGYTF. The CDR3 region has the DNA TGTGCCAGCACCCTGGCCGGTTTTGGCTACACCTTC.

The J gene is TRBJ2-3, the V gene TRBV7-6; D is uncertain. The V end lost 4 bases, the J end lost 2 bases, and 7 bases lay between the germline ends. CDR1 SGHVS and CDR2 FNYEAQ come from the germline V gene. This CDR3 has 13 residues. The CDR3 DNA reads TGTGCCAGCAGCTCGGCCACCACAGATACGCAGTATTTT. It is translated as CASSSATTDTQYF. Full variable domain (outside the CDR3, taken from reference TRBV7-6 and TRBJ2-3): GAGVSQSPRYKVTKRGQDVALRCDPISGHVSLYWYRQALGQGPEFLTYFNYEAQQDKSGLPNDRFSAERPEGSISTLTIQRTEQRDSAMYRCASSSATTDTQYFGPGTRLTVL.

The chain has TRBV7-6 and TRBJ2-1; D is possibly TRBD1 (6 bases). Trimming shortened V by 1 base and J by 0 bases, and 7 bases separated the two germline ends. The V gene's germline CDR1 is SGHVS and CDR2 FNYEAQ. CDR3 length: 15 amino acids. The CDR3 here is CASSLGQDSYNEQFF. The CDR3 DNA sequence: TGTGCCAGCAGCTTAGGACAGGACTCCTACAATGAGCAGTTCTTC.

A few counts support this clone. The V call is TRBV19, the J call TRBJ2-1, with D unclear. CDR1 is LNHDA and CDR2 is SQIVND in the germline V gene (reference sequence). The CDR3 covers 16 residues. Trimming took 6 bases from V and 4 from J, leaving 19 bases between them. CDR3: CASRDERRVPYNEQFF. CDR3 nucleotide sequence: TGTGCCAGTAGGGACGAGCGTCGAGTTCCTTACAATGAGCAGTTCTTC.